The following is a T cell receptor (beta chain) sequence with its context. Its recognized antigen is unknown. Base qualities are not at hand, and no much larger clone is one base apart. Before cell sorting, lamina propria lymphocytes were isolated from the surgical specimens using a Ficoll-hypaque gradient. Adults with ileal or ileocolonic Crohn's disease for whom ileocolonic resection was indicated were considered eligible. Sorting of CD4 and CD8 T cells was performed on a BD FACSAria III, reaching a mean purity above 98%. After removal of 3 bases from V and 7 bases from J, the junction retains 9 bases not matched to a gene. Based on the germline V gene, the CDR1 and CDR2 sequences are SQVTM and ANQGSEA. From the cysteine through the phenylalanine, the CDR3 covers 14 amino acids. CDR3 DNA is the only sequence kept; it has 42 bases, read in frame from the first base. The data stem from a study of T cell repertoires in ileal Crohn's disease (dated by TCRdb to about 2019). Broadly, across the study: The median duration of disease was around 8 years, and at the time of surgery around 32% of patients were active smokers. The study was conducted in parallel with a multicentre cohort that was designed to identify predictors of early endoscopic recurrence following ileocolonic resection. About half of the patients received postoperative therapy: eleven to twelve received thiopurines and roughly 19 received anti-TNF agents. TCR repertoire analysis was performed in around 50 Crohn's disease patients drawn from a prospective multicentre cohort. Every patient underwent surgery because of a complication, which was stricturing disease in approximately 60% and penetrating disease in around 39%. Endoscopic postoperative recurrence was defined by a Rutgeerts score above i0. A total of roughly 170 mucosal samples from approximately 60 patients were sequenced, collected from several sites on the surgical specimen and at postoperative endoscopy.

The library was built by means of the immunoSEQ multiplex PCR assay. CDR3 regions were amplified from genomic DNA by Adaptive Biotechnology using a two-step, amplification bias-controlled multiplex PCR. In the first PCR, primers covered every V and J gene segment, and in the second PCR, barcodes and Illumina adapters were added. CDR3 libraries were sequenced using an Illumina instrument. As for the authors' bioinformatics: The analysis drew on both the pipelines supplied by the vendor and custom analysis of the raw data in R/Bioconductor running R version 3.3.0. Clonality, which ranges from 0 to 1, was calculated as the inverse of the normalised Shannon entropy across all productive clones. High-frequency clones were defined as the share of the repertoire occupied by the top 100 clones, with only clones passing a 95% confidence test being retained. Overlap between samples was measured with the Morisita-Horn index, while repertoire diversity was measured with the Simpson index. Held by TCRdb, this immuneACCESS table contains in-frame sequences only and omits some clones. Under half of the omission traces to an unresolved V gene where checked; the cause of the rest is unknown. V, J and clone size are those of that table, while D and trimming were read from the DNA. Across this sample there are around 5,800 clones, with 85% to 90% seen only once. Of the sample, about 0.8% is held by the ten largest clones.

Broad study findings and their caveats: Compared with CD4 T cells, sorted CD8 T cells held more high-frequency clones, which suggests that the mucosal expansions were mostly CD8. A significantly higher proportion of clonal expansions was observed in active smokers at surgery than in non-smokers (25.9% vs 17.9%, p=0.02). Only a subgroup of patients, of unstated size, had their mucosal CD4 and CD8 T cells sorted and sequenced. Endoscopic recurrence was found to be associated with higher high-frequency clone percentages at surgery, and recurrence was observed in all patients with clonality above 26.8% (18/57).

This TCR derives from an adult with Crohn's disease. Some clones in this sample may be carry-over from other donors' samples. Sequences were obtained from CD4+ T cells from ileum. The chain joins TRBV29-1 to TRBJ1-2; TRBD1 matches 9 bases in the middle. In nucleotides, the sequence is TGCAGCGTTGATCCAGGACAGGGGATGGGTGGCTACACCTTC. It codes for CSVDPGQGMGGYTF.